Listed below are T cell receptor beta chains from one sample, sequenced in a study of blood T cell repertoires in COVID-19. Sequenced by immunoSEQ multiplex PCR; TCRdb stores in-frame clones only, minus some. The repertoire consists of about 140,000 clones, with 80% to 90% occurring once and the leading ten covering more than 2%. The sequenced material came from peripheral blood. These receptors all stem from a human donor with acute or convalescent COVID-19. The donor label of this sample is uncertain. Both conserved end residues are part of each CDR3. The order of the fields is J gene, D gene, clone size, V gene, CDR3 DNA, CDR3 protein. The D gene is left open where the match is weak. The size field is filled for only some rows; it gives once, few, many or a size class.

TRBJ2-2 TRBD1 NA TRBV7-7 TGTGCTAGCAGCCTGGGACAGGGGGGAAACACCGGGGAGCTGTTTTTT CASSLGQGGNTGELFF
TRBJ2-1 TRBD2 NA TRBV14 TGTGCCAGCAGCCTCGTAGCGGGGGTCTACAATGAGCAGTTCTTC CASSLVAGVYNEQFF
TRBJ1-2 NA NA TRBV28 TGTGCCAGCAGTTCTCCAGGGTTAGGCTATGGCTACACCTTC CASSSPGLGYGYTF
TRBJ2-4 NA NA TRBV7-3 TGTGCCAGCAGCTCGCTAGCAGGGGCGGGTGACAAAAACATTCAGTACTTC CASSSLAGAGDKNIQYF
TRBJ2-2 NA NA TRBV6-2/TRBV6-3 TGTGCCAGCTATTACTATTTGGGGGGTTTCATCGGGGAGCTGTTTTTT CASYYYLGGFIGELFF
TRBJ1-6 TRBD1 NA TRBV2 TGTGCCACTTTACAGGGGACCTATAATTCACCCCTCCACTTT CATLQGTYNSPLHF
TRBJ1-1 NA NA TRBV14 TGTGCCAGCAGCCAAGAAGTTGCAGGGATCGGCACTGAAGCTTTCTTT CASSQEVAGIGTEAFF
TRBJ2-3 NA NA TRBV12-5 TGTGCTAGTGGTTCCTCAGATACGCAGTATTTT CASGSSDTQYF
TRBJ1-2 TRBD1 NA TRBV11-2 TGTGCCAGCAGCCCGGGACAGGGGTACTATGGCTACACCTTC CASSPGQGYYGYTF
TRBJ2-3 TRBD2 NA TRBV19 TGTGCCAGTAGTGGCTTAACCGGACTAGCGGGAGTCAGAGATACGCAGTATTTT CASSGLTGLAGVRDTQYF
TRBJ2-1 TRBD1 NA TRBV14 TGTGCCAGCAGCCACCAACAGGGGGCGCGCGACAATGAGCAGTTCTTC CASSHQQGARDNEQFF
TRBJ1-6 NA NA TRBV28 TGTGCCAGCAGGATGCTAGGGGGGGCTCCTAATTCACCCCTCCACTTT CASRMLGGAPNSPLHF
TRBJ1-6 TRBD1 NA TRBV28 TGTGCCAGCAGAGCCCCCGGGACAGGGAATTCACCCCTCCACTTT CASRAPGTGNSPLHF
TRBJ2-5 TRBD2 once TRBV20-1 TGCAGTGCTAGTCCGGCGGGGGGGGGACAAGAGACCCAGTACTTC CSASPAGGGQETQYF
TRBJ1-2 TRBD1 NA TRBV27 TGTGCCAGCAGCCTCTCTACATCAGGGGGCTATGGCTACACCTTC CASSLSTSGGYGYTF
TRBJ2-5 NA NA TRBV10-3 TGTGCCATCAGTGACGGTGGCGCAGGGGAGACCCAGTACTTC CAISDGGAGETQYF
TRBJ1-1 NA NA TRBV19 TGTGCCAGTGGCAAGCCGGAGGGCACTGAAGCTTTCTTT CASGKPEGTEAFF
TRBJ1-4 NA NA TRBV10-3 TGTGCCATCAGTGACCCAGACCGGACTATTGCAACTAATGAAAAACTGTTTTTT CAISDPDRTIATNEKLFF
TRBJ1-1 NA NA TRBV4-1 TGCGCCAGCAGCGAAATGGGGGGGGCGCGGGGCACTGAAGCTTTCTTT CASSEMGGARGTEAFF
TRBJ1-1 TRBD1 NA TRBV6-5 TGTGCCAGCAGTTACGGTACAGGGGACACTGAAGCTTTCTTT CASSYGTGDTEAFF
TRBJ2-3 TRBD2 NA TRBV28 TGTGCCGCCCTGACTAGCGGGAGTTGGGATACGCAGTATTTT CAALTSGSWDTQYF
TRBJ1-2 NA NA TRBV6-5 TGTGCCAGCAGTTACTCGAAGGGGGGGGGCTACACCTTC CASSYSKGGGYTF
TRBJ1-5 TRBD1 NA TRBV7-9 TGTGCCAGCAGCCCGGGACAGGGGGTAAGCAATCAGCCCCAGCATTTT CASSPGQGVSNQPQHF
TRBJ2-1 NA NA TRBV30 TGTGCCTGGAGTCCGAGACAGGAGCAGTTCTTC CAWSPRQEQFF
TRBJ2-3 TRBD2 NA TRBV10-3 TGTGCCATCAGAGGACTAGCGGGAGAAACAGATACGCAGTATTTT CAIRGLAGETDTQYF
TRBJ2-7 TRBD1 NA TRBV7-8 TGTGCCAGCAGCTTAGGACTCAGAGACAGGGGCGCTTCCTACGAGCAGTACTTC CASSLGLRDRGASYEQYF
TRBJ1-3 NA once TRBV19 TGTGCCAGTAGTATAGATCGGTATGGATCATCAAGGGGCACCATATATTTT CASSIDRYGSSRGTIYF
TRBJ2-3 TRBD2 NA TRBV5-4 TGTGCCAGCAGACGGGGGGGACCCGGGACTAGCACAGATACGCAGTATTTT CASRRGGPGTSTDTQYF
TRBJ2-7 TRBD2 NA TRBV24-1 TGTGCCACCAGTGATCAGCGGACTAGCGGTTACGAGCAGTACTTC CATSDQRTSGYEQYF
TRBJ1-3 TRBD1 NA TRBV5-1 TGCGCCAGCAGCCCCGGGACAGGGGGAAACACCATATATTTT CASSPGTGGNTIYF
TRBJ1-2 TRBD1 NA TRBV7-3 TGTGCCAGCAGCTTTGGACAGGGGGAGAGTGGCTACACCTTC CASSFGQGESGYTF
TRBJ1-1 TRBD1 NA TRBV19 TGTGCCAGTAGTATAGAAGAGGGGACAGGGCAGAACACTGAAGCTTTCTTT CASSIEEGTGQNTEAFF
TRBJ1-5 TRBD1 NA TRBV9 TGTGCCAGCAGCGTAGGAGGGACAGGGCAGCCCCAGCATTTT CASSVGGTGQPQHF